The sequence of this T cell receptor (beta chain) was determined in a study of shared clonotypes between healthy human individuals. Turning to this clone: Its target is not known.

Genomic DNA per cell subset filled all wells of several immunoSEQ plates. TCRdb's table, derived via immunoSEQ multiplex PCR, lists solely in-frame clones and lacks some. In the table there are about 1 million clones, approximately 76% of which are singletons. Study observations and caveats: The diversity represented, both genetic and in exposure history, was limited by few donors. Compared with memory subsets, naive subsets generally had larger estimated richness.

Negatively enriched CD4+ T cells were divided by CD45RA into naive and memory. Sequenced: memory CD4+ T cells sorted from blood. Subset in this sample: CD45RA-negative fraction. The TCR comes from a man between 18 and 29 years old in good health.

CDR3 coding DNA: TGCGCCAGCAGCTTGGACATTGGGCGAGTCGGCTACACCTTC. The encoded protein is CASSLDIGRVGYTF. V and J are TRBV5-1 and TRBJ1-2; D is undetermined. This CDR3 has 14 amino acids. The germline V gene has CDR1 SGHRS and CDR2 YFSETQ. V was cut by 0 bases and J by 8 bases, with 14 bases left in between.